This T cell receptor (beta chain) comes out of a study of CD8 T cells in ankylosing spondylitis. This CDR3 has 20 amino acids. Trimming took 5 bases from V and 0 from J; bases not matched to a gene: 15. The V gene's germline CDR1 is SGHVS and CDR2 FQNEAQ. From the 5' RACE reads, TCRdb called clonotypes with MiXCR, one entry per CDR3 protein. Of some 340,000 distinct CDR3 sequences listed, 14% to 15% are singletons. The sample holds a few counts of this clonotype. Material for sequencing was blood, either unsorted or a sorted T cell fraction (not recorded which). The sequence was collected from a male donor with ankylosing spondylitis or in good health (not recorded which). V is TRBV7-8 and J is TRBJ2-2, with 10 bases fitting TRBD2. CDR3 nucleotides: TGTGCCAGCAGCACCCCACTAGCGGGGAGATTACACGCGAACACCGGGGAGCTGTTTTTT. Protein: CASSTPLAGRLHANTGELFF.